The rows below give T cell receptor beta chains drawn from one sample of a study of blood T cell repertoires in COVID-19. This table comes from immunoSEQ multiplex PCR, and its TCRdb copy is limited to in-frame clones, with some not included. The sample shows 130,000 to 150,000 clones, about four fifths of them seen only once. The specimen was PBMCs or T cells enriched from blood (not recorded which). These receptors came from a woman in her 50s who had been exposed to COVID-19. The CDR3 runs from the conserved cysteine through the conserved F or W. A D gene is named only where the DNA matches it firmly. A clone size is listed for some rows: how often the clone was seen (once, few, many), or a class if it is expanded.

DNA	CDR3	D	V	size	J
TGTGCCAGCAGCTCACTCACAGATACGCAGTATTTT	CASSSLTDTQYF	-	TRBV5-4	-	TRBJ2-3
TGTGCCAGCAGCTTAGAGGTCTGGAGCAGCTCCTACAATGAGCAGTTCTTC	CASSLEVWSSSYNEQFF	-	TRBV11-2	-	TRBJ2-1
TGTGCCAGCAGCCAAGCCTGGAGGGGGCTGACCGGGGAGCTGTTTTTT	CASSQAWRGLTGELFF	-	TRBV3-1/TRBV3-2	-	TRBJ2-2
TGTGCCAGCAGCGGAACATACAACACTGAAGCTTTCTTT	CASSGTYNTEAFF	-	TRBV9	-	TRBJ1-1
TGTGCCAGCAACCGGGACGGAGGGTCCTACGAGCAGTACTTC	CASNRDGGSYEQYF	-	TRBV9	few	TRBJ2-7
TGTGCCAGCAGCGTAGCTAGCGTATCCTACGAGCAGTACTTC	CASSVASVSYEQYF	-	TRBV9	-	TRBJ2-7
TGTGCCAGCAGCCAGGGGTGGGCCTATGGCTACACCTTC	CASSQGWAYGYTF	-	TRBV25-1	-	TRBJ1-2
TGTGCCAGCTCATCGTACAGGGTGGAAACAGATACGCAGTATTTT	CASSSYRVETDTQYF	-	TRBV18	-	TRBJ2-3
TGCGCCAGCAGCCAAGATTACAGGGCTAATTCACCCCTCCACTTT	CASSQDYRANSPLHF	-	TRBV4-3	-	TRBJ1-6
TGTGCCAGCAGCCTAAGCCGGGGAACCGGGGAGCTGTTTTTT	CASSLSRGTGELFF	-	TRBV3-1/TRBV3-2	-	TRBJ2-2
TGTGCCAGCAGGACAGGGGCCAAAAACATTCAGTACTTC	CASRTGAKNIQYF	TRBD1	TRBV12-3/TRBV12-4	-	TRBJ2-4
TGTGCCACCGCCCCCACAGGGTTGGATACGCAGTATTTT	CATAPTGLDTQYF	-	TRBV15	-	TRBJ2-3
TGTGCCAGCAGCCTTAGGGACAGTTCCTATGGCTACACCTTC	CASSLRDSSYGYTF	TRBD1	TRBV2	-	TRBJ1-2
TGTGCCAGCAGCTTAAGATCTCTAGCGGCCGGGGTGGGTGGAGAGACCCAGTACTTC	CASSLRSLAAGVGGETQYF	TRBD2	TRBV5-6	-	TRBJ2-5
TGCGCCAGCAGCCCCCACCCCGGAGCGGGGGGGAAAACAGATACGCAGTATTTT	CASSPHPGAGGKTDTQYF	TRBD2	TRBV4-1	once	TRBJ2-3
TGCGCCAGCAGCCAGACAGGGAAGAACACAGATACGCAGTATTTT	CASSQTGKNTDTQYF	TRBD1	TRBV5-1	once	TRBJ2-3
TGTGCCAGTTGGACAGTCTATGGCTACACCTTC	CASWTVYGYTF	-	TRBV19	-	TRBJ1-2
TGCGCCAGCAGCGTGGACAGGGGGCGCGAAAAACTGTTTTTT	CASSVDRGREKLFF	TRBD1	TRBV5-1	-	TRBJ1-4
TGTGCCAGCAGCACAGGGGCGGGTGAAGCTTTCTTT	CASSTGAGEAFF	TRBD1	TRBV6-4	-	TRBJ1-1
TGTGCCAGCAGCAGGGCCGGCAAAAACATTCAGTACTTC	CASSRAGKNIQYF	-	TRBV27	once	TRBJ2-4
TGTGCCAGCCTAGGACAGTTTTCTAATGAAAAACTGTTTTTT	CASLGQFSNEKLFF	-	TRBV2	-	TRBJ1-4
TGTGCCAGCAGCGCGACTGGGACTAGCGGGAGGCAGTACTTC	CASSATGTSGRQYF	TRBD2	TRBV5-4	-	TRBJ2-7
TGTGCCAGCAGCCGGACTAGCGGGGACTACAATGAGCTGTTCTTC	CASSRTSGDYNELFF	TRBD2	TRBV7-7	-	TRBJ2-1
TGTGCCAGCAGCTTGTCCGGCGGGAGCACAGATACGCAGTATTTT	CASSLSGGSTDTQYF	-	TRBV5-4	-	TRBJ2-3
TGTGCCACCCGGCGGGGGCTAGCGGGGAGCAATGAGCAGTTCTTC	CATRRGLAGSNEQFF	TRBD2	TRBV2	-	TRBJ2-1
TGTGCCAGCTCACGGGCGCAGGGCAAGCCCTACGAGCAGTACTTC	CASSRAQGKPYEQYF	-	TRBV18	-	TRBJ2-7
TGCAGCGCCTGGGGGAGGGATGGGGATACGCAGTATTTT	CSAWGRDGDTQYF	TRBD2	TRBV29-1	-	TRBJ2-3
TGTGCCAGCTCACAGGAACAGGGGGCGCGGAAGGTCCAACCATTTTTC	CASSQEQGARKVQPFF	TRBD1	TRBV18	-	TRBJ2-7
TGTGCCAGTAGTATTAACGGGGGAGGCGGTCGTGAGCAGTTCTTC	CASSINGGGGREQFF	-	TRBV19	few	TRBJ2-1
TGCAGTGCTAGCAGGGGCAACGAGCAGTACTTC	CSASRGNEQYF	-	TRBV20-1	-	TRBJ2-7
TGTGCCAGCAGCCCCGGACAGGGAGGGTCTCTAGGAGAGCAGTACTTC	CASSPGQGGSLGEQYF	-	TRBV5-4	-	TRBJ2-7
TGTGCCATCAGCCAGGGGGCAGAGACCCAGTACTTC	CAISQGAETQYF	TRBD1	TRBV10-3	-	TRBJ2-5
TGTGCCAGCACCTCGCGGGACACCGGGGAGCTGTTTTTT	CASTSRDTGELFF	-	TRBV6-5	few	TRBJ2-2
TGTGCCAGCAGTTTATTGTCGGGTTATAGCAATCAGCCCCAGCATTTT	CASSLLSGYSNQPQHF	-	TRBV28	-	TRBJ1-5
TGTGCCAGCAGCTTGAACGGCAGGGGGCGGGGGACCCAGTACTTC	CASSLNGRGRGTQYF	TRBD1	TRBV5-5	-	TRBJ2-5
TGTGCCAGCAGTCCGATGGACAGGGGCATGGAAAAACTGTTTTTT	CASSPMDRGMEKLFF	TRBD1	TRBV27	-	TRBJ1-4
TGTGCCAGCAGTTACATTATTACAGGGCTAGCTTTCTTT	CASSYIITGLAFF	-	TRBV6-5	few	TRBJ1-1
TGTGCCAGTAGTCCAATCGGGGCCGGGACAGATGACTACACCTTC	CASSPIGAGTDDYTF	TRBD1	TRBV19	once	TRBJ1-2